This TCR beta chain originates from a study of T-cell reconstitution after alpha-beta-depleted transplantation in children. Many counts were recorded for this clonotype. Its specificity is not known. Unique molecular identifiers were incorporated during preparation of the TCRbeta library. TCRdb reprocessed the PCR reads with MiXCR, giving one entry per CDR3 protein. Among fewer than 250,000 distinct CDR3 sequences listed, under 9.5% were seen once. This CDR3 is 18 amino acids long. Germline CDR1 and CDR2: SGHRS and YFSETQ. The V gene end was trimmed by 4 bases and the J gene end by 5 bases; junction bases not matched to a gene: 16. Overall study results and limits: Certain patients had high TCRbeta diversity at day 60, and it came from recipient T cells and thymic progenitors that survived. The study reportedly traced alpha-beta T cells about two months after transplant to several hundred expanded graft clones. By one year post-transplant, T-cell counts and diversity largely arose from T cells that were newly produced.

Sequences were derived from PBMCs, mostly from graft donor cells, sampled 180 days after TCRalphabeta/CD19-depleted stem cell transplant. The genes are TRBV5-1 and TRBJ2-5; 11 bases are shared with TRBD2. The TCR was taken from a male patient aged 10 to 17 who had a stem cell transplant for acute lymphoblastic leukemia, so the T cells may come from the graft donor. The CDR3 here is CASSAPGTSGPGGETQYF. As DNA, the CDR3 is TGCGCCAGCAGCGCTCCCGGGACTAGCGGTCCCGGGGGGGAGACCCAGTACTTC. Combining the CDR3 with reference TRBV5-1 and TRBJ2-5 gives the whole variable domain KAGVTQTPRYLIKTRGQQVTLSCSPISGHRSVSWYQQTPGQGLQFLFEYFSETQRNKGNFPGRFSGRQFSNSRSEMNVSTLELGDSALYLCASSAPGTSGPGGETQYFGPGTRLLVL.